This entry is about one TCR beta chain. Its antigen remains unidentified. This entry is derived from a study of CD8 T cells in ankylosing spondylitis. Overall study findings and caveats: Seemingly distinctive of ankylosing spondylitis blood was a TCR beta motif formed by eight highly homologous variants. Earlier studies detected some motif variants in reactive arthritis synovial fluid and blood. CD8+ cells made up the disease-linked clones, which were relatively rare in peripheral blood. Reportedly, significant enrichment of disease-linked clones occurred in matched ankylosing spondylitis synovial fluid.

Researchers built TCR beta libraries using quantitative 5'-RACE with molecular barcodes. Using its own MiXCR run on the 5' RACE reads, TCRdb lists one record per CDR3 protein. The profile shows hundreds of thousands of distinct CDR3 sequences, 25% to 30% of them singletons. The CDR3 consists of 13 residues. Between the trimmed V and J ends, which lost 4 bases and 2 bases, there was a span of 9 bases. CDR1 SGHRS and CDR2 YFSETQ come from the germline V gene. Sequences were obtained from blood, either unsorted or a sorted T cell fraction (not recorded which). The TCR comes from a male donor with ankylosing spondylitis. This rearrangement joins TRBV5-1 to TRBJ1-1; a possible D gene is TRBD1 (6 bases). The CDR3 DNA follows: TGCGCCAGCAGCGCGGACAGCAACACTGAAGCTTTCTTT. The encoded protein is CASSADSNTEAFF. The full variable domain, rest sourced from reference TRBV5-1 and TRBJ1-1, is KAGVTQTPRYLIKTRGQQVTLSCSPISGHRSVSWYQQTPGQGLQFLFEYFSETQRNKGNFPGRFSGRQFSNSRSEMNVSTLELGDSALYLCASSADSNTEAFFGQGTRLTVV.